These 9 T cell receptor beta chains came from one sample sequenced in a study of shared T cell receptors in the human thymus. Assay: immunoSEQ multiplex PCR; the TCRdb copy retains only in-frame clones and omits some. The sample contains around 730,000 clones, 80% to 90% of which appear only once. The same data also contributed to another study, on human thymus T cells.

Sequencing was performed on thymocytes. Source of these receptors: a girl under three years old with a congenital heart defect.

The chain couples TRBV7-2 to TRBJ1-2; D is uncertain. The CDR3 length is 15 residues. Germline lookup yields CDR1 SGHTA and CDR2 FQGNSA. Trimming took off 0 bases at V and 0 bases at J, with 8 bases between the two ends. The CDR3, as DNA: TGTGCCAGCAGCTTAGCTCAGGTTTCTAACTATGGCTACACCTTC. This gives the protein CASSLAQVSNYGYTF. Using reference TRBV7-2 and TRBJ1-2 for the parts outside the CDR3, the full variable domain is GAGVSQSPSNKVTEKGKDVELRCDPISGHTALYWYRQSLGQGLEFLIYFQGNSAPDKSGLPSDRFSAERTGGSVSTLTIQRTQQEDSAVYLCASSLAQVSNYGYTFGSGTRLTVV.

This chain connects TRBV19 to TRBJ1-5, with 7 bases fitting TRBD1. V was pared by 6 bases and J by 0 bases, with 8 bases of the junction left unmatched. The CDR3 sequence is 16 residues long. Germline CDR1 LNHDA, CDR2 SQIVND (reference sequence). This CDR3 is CASSPDRYYSNQPQHF. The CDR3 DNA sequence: TGTGCCAGTAGCCCGGACAGGTATTATAGCAATCAGCCCCAGCATTTT.

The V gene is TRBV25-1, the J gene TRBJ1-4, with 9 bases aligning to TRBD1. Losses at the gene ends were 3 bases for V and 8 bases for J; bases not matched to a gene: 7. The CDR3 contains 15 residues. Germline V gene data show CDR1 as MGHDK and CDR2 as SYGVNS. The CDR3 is CASSDPRTGEEKLFF. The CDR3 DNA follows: TGTGCCAGCAGTGACCCCAGGACAGGGGAAGAAAAACTGTTTTTT.

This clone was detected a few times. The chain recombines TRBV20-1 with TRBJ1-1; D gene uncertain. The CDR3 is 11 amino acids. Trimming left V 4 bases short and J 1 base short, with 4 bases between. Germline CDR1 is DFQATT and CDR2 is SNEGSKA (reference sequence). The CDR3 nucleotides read TGCAGTGCTATCAAGAACACTGAAGCTTTCTTT. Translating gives CSAIKNTEAFF.

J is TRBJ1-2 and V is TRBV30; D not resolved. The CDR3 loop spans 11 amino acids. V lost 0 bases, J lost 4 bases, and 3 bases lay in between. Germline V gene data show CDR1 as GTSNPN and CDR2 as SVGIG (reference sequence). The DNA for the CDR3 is TGTGCCTGGAGTGTGGCCTATGGCTACACCTTC. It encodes CAWSVAYGYTF.

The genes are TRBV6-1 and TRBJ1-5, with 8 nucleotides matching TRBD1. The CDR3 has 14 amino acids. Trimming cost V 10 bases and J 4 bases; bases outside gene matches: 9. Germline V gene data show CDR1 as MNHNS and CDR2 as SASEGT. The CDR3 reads CATRGQGLNQPQHF. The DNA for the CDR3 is TGTGCCACCCGCGGACAGGGCCTAAATCAGCCCCAGCATTTT.

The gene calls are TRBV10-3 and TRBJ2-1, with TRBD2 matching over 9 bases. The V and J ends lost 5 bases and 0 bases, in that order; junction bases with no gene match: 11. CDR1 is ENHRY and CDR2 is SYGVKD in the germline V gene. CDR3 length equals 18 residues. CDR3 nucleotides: TGTGCCATCAGTCTTGGTAGCGGGGGCCCAAGCTCCTACAATGAGCAGTTCTTC. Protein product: CAISLGSGGPSSYNEQFF.

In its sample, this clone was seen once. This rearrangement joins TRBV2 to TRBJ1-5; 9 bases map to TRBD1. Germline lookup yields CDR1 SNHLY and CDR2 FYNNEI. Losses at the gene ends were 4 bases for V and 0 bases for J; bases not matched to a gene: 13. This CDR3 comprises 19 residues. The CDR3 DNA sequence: TGTGCCAGCAGTGTTCGACCTTCCGGGACAGGGTATAGCAATCAGCCCCAGCATTTT. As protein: CASSVRPSGTGYSNQPQHF.

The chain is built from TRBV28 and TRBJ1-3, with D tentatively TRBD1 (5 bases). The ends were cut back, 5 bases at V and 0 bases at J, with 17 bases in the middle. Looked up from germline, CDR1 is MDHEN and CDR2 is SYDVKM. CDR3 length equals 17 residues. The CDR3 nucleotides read TGTGCCAGCAGTCCCCGGGGGAACAGAAGCTCTGGAAACACCATATATTTT. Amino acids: CASSPRGNRSSGNTIYF.